This T cell receptor beta chain derives from a study of T cell responses to AZD1222 COVID-19 vaccine. Study information: Second-dose recipients at about 4 or about 12 weeks were treated as one pooled group. Study-wide points: Unmutated variant regions are reportedly targeted by nearly half of spike-specific TCRs. Donors were chiefly white British, with a greater number of females, and clonal diversity was perhaps underestimated.

Only in-frame clones appear in the TCRdb table, and some are missing; sequencing was by immunoSEQ multiplex PCR. The sample contains approximately 120,000 clones, 70% to 90% of which appear only once. Only one count was recorded for this clone. Antigen specificity is unknown. V was trimmed by 2 bases and J by 5 bases, leaving 5 bases between them. The CDR3 is 12 amino acids. The germline V gene encodes CDR1 ENHRY and CDR2 SYGVKD. The source is an adult in good health. This chain joins TRBV10-3 and TRBJ2-3; D remains unclear. The source was peripheral blood, collected on day 0 of AZD1222 vaccination. The CDR3: CAISEGIDTQYF. DNA of the CDR3: TGTGCCATCAGTGAGGGGATAGATACGCAGTATTTT.